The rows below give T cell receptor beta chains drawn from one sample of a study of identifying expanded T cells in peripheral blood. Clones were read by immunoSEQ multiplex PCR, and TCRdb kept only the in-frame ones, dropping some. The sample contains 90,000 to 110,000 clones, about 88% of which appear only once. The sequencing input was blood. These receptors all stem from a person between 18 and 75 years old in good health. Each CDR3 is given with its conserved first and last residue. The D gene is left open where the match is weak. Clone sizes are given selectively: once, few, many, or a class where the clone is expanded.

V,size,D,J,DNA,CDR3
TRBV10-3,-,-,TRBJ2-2,TGTGCCATCAGTGCCTCCCCCACAGGGAGGATTTTT,CAISASPTGRIF
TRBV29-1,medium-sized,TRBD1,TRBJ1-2,TGCAGCGTCACAGGGGATTCTGCTAACTATGGCTACACCTTC,CSVTGDSANYGYTF
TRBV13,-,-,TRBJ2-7,TGTGCCAGCAGCTTTGGGGGCAGGGCCGCCTACGAGCAGTACTTC,CASSFGGRAAYEQYF
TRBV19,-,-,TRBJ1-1,TGTGCCAGTAGTATGGGCAGGTTGAACACTGAAGCTTTCTTT,CASSMGRLNTEAFF
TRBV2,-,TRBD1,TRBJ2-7,TGTGCCAGAGGGTACAGGGGCGCCTACGAGCAGTACTTC,CARGYRGAYEQYF
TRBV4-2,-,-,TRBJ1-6,TGTGCCAGCAGCCAAGAAACCCAGGGTAGGGATTCACCCCTCCACTTT,CASSQETQGRDSPLHF
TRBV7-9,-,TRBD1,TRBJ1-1,TGTGCCAGCAGCACACAGGGGGTGAACACTGAAGCTTTCTTT,CASSTQGVNTEAFF
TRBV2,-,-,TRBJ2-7,TGTGCCAGCAGTGAAAGGTACGAGCAGTACTTC,CASSERYEQYF
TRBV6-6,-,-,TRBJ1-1,TGTGCCAGCAGTTACGACAGTTGGACTGAAGCTTTCTTT,CASSYDSWTEAFF
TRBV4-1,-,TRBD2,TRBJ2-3,TGCGCCAGCAGCCAAGATATAGGTGGGAGCGGGGGGGCCGATACGCAGTATTTT,CASSQDIGGSGGADTQYF
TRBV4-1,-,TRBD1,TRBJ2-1,TGCGCCAGCAGCCATTTCGGACAGGGCTACAATGAGCAGTTCTTC,CASSHFGQGYNEQFF
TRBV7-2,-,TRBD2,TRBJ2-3,TGTGCCAGCAGCTTACAGCGGGGGGCGGGTATAGATACGCAGTATTTT,CASSLQRGAGIDTQYF
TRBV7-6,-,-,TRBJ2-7,TGTGCCAGCAGCCCGGAAGGGGTCTTCGAGCAGTACTTC,CASSPEGVFEQYF
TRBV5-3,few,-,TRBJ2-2,TGTGCCAGAAGCTTGTCCGGGGAGCTGTTTTTT,CARSLSGELFF
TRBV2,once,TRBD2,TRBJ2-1,TGTGCCAGCAGTCCCCTAGCCCGGGGACTAGCGGAACCGAATGAGCAGTTCTTC,CASSPLARGLAEPNEQFF
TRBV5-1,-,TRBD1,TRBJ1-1,TGCGCCAGCAGCTTGGGCGGACAGGGTCGTCAAGCTTTCTTT,CASSLGGQGRQAFF
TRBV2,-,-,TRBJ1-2,TGTGCCAGCACCGGAAGGAGGGGCCAAGACTATGGCTACACCTTC,CASTGRRGQDYGYTF
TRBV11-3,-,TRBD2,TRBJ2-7,TGTGCCAGCAGTTTAACTAGCGGGCCCTACGAGCAGTACTTC,CASSLTSGPYEQYF
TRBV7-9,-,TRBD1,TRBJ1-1,TGTGCCAGCAGTCAACCCGAACAGGGGGCCACTGAAGCTTTCTTT,CASSQPEQGATEAFF
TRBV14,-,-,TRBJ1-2,TGTGCCAGCAGCCAAGGTTTGCGTCTTAACTATGGCTACACCTTC,CASSQGLRLNYGYTF
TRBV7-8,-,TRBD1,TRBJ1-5,TGTGCCAGCTCCTTAACAGGGGATAATCAGCCCCAGCATTTT,CASSLTGDNQPQHF
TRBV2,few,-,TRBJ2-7,TGTGCCAGCAGCGTACAGGGCCCCCACGAGCAGTACTTC,CASSVQGPHEQYF
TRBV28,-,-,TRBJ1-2,TGTGCCAGCAGCCCAGGGACCCGCTATGGCTACACCTTC,CASSPGTRYGYTF
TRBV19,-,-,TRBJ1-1,TGTGCCAGTAGTCGGGGGGCGGACACTGAAGCTTTCTTT,CASSRGADTEAFF
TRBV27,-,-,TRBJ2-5,TGTGCCAGCAGTTTATCGGACCTCCGTGAGACCCAGTACTTC,CASSLSDLRETQYF
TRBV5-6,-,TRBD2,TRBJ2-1,TGTGCCAGCAGCTCCAGGGGGACTAGCGTCTACAATGAGCAGTTCTTC,CASSSRGTSVYNEQFF
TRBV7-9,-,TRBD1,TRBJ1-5,TGTGCCAGCAGCTTAGGGCCGGTAGGCAGGGGGGTGTGTCAGCCCCAGCATTTT,CASSLGPVGRGVCQPQHF
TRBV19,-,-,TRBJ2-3,TGTGCCAGTAATCCCCTACCCCTGACAAGCACAGATACGCAGTATTTT,CASNPLPLTSTDTQYF
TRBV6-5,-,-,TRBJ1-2,TGTGCCAGCACGACAGTTCGGGGTTATCGCTACACCTTC,CASTTVRGYRYTF
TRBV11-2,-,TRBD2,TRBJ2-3,TGTGCCAGCAGCTTCTCAGCGGGAGGGAGTTCAGATACGCAGTATTTT,CASSFSAGGSSDTQYF
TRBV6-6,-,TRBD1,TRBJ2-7,TGTGCCAGCACCGAGAGAGGGGGCGGCGAGCAGTACTTC,CASTERGGGEQYF
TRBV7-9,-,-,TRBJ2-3,TGTGCCAGCAGCTTAGTCGGGGCCTACACAGATACGCAGTATTTT,CASSLVGAYTDTQYF
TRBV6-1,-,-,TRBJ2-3,TGTGCCAGCAGTGATTTGGTCGGGAATACGCAGTATTTT,CASSDLVGNTQYF
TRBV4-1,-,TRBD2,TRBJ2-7,TGCGCCAGCAGCCAATCACTAGCGGGAGGGTACGAGCAGTACTTC,CASSQSLAGGYEQYF
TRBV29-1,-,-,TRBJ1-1,TGCAGCGTTCACGGGGAACCTTACACTGAAGCTTTCTTT,CSVHGEPYTEAFF
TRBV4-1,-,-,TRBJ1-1,TGCGCCAGCAGCCAAGTAGAACAGAGTCCCTCTGAAGCTTTCTTT,CASSQVEQSPSEAFF
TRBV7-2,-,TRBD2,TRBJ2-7,TGTGCCAGCAGCTCCCGGGAGGCCGTTTACGAGCAGTACTTC,CASSSREAVYEQYF
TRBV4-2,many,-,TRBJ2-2,TGTGCCAGCAGCCAACACAAGGCTGGGGGGCAATCAGCTGGGGAGCTGTTTTTT,CASSQHKAGGQSAGELFF
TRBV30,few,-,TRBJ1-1,TGTGCCTGGAAGGGTGTTTACACTGAAGCTTTCTTT,CAWKGVYTEAFF
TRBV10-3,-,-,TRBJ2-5,TGTGCCATCAGTGCGGGGGAGACCCAGTACTTC,CAISAGETQYF
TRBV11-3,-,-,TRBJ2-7,TGTGCCAGCAGCTTAGGAGCGAGCTCCTACGAGCAGTACTTC,CASSLGASSYEQYF
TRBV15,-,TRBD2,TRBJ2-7,TGTGCCACCAGCAGCCCGGGGGGATACGAGCAGTACTTC,CATSSPGGYEQYF